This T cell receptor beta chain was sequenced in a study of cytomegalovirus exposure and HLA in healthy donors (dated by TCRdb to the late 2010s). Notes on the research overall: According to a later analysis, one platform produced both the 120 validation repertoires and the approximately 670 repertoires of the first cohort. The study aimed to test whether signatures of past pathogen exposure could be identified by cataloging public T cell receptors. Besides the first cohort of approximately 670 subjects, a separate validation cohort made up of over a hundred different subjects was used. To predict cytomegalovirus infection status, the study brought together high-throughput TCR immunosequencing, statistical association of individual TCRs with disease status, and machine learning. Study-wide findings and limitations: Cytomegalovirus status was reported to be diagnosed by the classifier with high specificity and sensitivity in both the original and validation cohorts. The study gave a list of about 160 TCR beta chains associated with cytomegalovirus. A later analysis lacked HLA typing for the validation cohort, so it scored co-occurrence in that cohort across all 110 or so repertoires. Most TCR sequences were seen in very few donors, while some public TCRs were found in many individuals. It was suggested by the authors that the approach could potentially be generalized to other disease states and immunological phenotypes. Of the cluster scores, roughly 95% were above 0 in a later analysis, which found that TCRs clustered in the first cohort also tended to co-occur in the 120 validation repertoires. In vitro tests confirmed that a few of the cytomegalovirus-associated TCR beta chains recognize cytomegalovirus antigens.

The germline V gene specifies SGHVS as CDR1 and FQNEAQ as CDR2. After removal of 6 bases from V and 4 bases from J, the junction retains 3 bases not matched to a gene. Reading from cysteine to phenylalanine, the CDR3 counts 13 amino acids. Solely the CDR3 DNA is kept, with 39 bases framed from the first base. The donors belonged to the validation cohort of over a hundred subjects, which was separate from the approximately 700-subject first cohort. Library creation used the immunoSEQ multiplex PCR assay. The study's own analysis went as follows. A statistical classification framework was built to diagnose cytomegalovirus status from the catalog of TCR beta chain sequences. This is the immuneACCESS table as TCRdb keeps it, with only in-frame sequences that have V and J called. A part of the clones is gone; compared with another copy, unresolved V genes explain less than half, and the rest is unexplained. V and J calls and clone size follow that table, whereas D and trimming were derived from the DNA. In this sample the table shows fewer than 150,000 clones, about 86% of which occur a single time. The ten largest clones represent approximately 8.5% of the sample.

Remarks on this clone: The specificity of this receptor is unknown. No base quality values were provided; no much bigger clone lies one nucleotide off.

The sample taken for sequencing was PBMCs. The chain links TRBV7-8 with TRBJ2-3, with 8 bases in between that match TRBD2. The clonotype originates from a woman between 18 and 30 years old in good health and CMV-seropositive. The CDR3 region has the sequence CASRAGVADTQYF. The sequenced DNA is TGTGCCAGCAGAGCGGGAGTGGCAGATACGCAGTATTTT.